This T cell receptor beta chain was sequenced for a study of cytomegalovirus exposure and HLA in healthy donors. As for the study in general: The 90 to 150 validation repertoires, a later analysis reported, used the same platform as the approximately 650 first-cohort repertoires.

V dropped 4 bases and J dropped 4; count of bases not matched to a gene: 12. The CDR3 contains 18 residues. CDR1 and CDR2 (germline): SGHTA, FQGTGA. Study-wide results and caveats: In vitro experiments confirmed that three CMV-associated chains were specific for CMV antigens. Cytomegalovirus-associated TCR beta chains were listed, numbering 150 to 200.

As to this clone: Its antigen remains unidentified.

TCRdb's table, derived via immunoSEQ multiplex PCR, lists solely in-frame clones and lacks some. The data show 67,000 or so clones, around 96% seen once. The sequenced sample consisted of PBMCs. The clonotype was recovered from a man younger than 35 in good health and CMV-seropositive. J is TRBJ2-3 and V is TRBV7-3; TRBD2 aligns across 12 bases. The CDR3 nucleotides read TGTGCCAGCAGCTCCCGACCTAGGGCTAGCGGGGGGGCAGATACGCAGTATTTT. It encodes CASSSRPRASGGADTQYF. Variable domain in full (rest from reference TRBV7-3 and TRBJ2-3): GAGVSQTPSNKVTEKGKYVELRCDPISGHTALYWYRQSLGQGPEFLIYFQGTGAADDSGLPNDRFFAVRPEGSVSTLKIQRTERGDSAVYLCASSSRPRASGGADTQYFGPGTRLTVL.